A single sample gave rise to the 21 T cell receptor beta chains below, sequenced in a study of cytomegalovirus exposure and HLA in healthy donors. The PCR had 60 Vbeta and 13 Jbeta primers. The repertoire was sequenced with immunoSEQ multiplex PCR; TCRdb's copy has only in-frame clones and lacks some. The data show around 67,000 clones, around 75% seen once. The sequenced sample consisted of PBMCs. These TCRs come from a woman aged 25 to 45 in good health and CMV-seropositive.

The CDR3 is CASSIRGQSNQPQHF. CDR3 DNA: TGTGCCAGTAGTATCAGGGGACAAAGCAATCAGCCCCAGCATTTT. The chain links TRBV19 to TRBJ1-5; perhaps TRBD1 as D (6 bases). Germline-derived CDR1 and CDR2 are LNHDA and SQIVND (reference sequence). Trimming stripped 3 bases from V and 1 base from J, with 10 bases between. This CDR3 contains 15 residues.

Comments on this clone: A junction boundary mismatches the germline segment, possibly from a read error. The V gene is TRBV11-3, the J gene TRBJ2-7; D might be TRBD1 (6 bases). This CDR3 is 13 amino acids long. CDR1 is SGHNT and CDR2 is YENEEA in the germline V gene. This CDR3 is CASSLDRSYEQYF. The CDR3 DNA sequence: TGTGCCAGCAGCCTAGACAGGTCCTACGAGCAGTACTTC.

The V gene is TRBV5-1, the J gene TRBJ2-1; 7 nucleotides align to TRBD2. The CDR3 contains 17 residues. CDR1 is SGHRS and CDR2 is YFSETQ in the germline V gene. The ends lost 0 bases at V and 6 bases at J; junction bases unmatched: 12. The DNA for the CDR3 is TGCGCCAGCAGCTTGGGTTTAGCGGGCCATGGGGGCAATGAGCAGTTCTTC. Residues: CASSLGLAGHGGNEQFF.

The chain recombines TRBV28 with TRBJ2-3; D uncertain. The V gene lost 3 bases and the J gene lost 0 bases, with 7 bases spanning the gap. CDR1 is MDHEN, CDR2 SYDVKM, per germline. CDR3 length: 14 residues. The CDR3 DNA sequence: TGTGCCAGCAGTTTCATCCAGAGCACAGATACGCAGTATTTT. Translated: CASSFIQSTDTQYF.

The rearrangement joins TRBV11-1 to TRBJ2-7, with TRBD1 identical over 7 bases. The CDR3 runs to 15 residues. The V segment lost 6 bases and the J segment 2 bases; nucleotides outside the gene matches: 10. From germline, CDR1 is SGHAT and CDR2 FQDESV (reference sequence). The CDR3 DNA is TGTGCCAGCAGACGAGCCGGGACAGATACCTACGAGCAGTACTTC. Translation gives CASRRAGTDTYEQYF. The entire variable domain, with the rest obtained from reference TRBV11-1 and TRBJ2-7, is as follows: EAEVAQSPRYKITEKSQAVAFWCDPISGHATLYWYRQILGQGPELLVQFQDESVVDDSQLPKDRFSAERLKGVDSTLKIQPAELGDSAMYLCASRRAGTDTYEQYFGPGTRLTVT.

Here the CDR3 DNA reads TGCGCCAGCAGCCCGAAATGGGCAGCGGGAGGGCCAGAAAAGACCCAGTACTTC. Its protein product is CASSPKWAAGGPEKTQYF. The rearrangement links TRBV4-1 to TRBJ2-5; 10 bases agree with TRBD2. Germline CDR1 and CDR2: MGHRA and YSYEKL. This CDR3 has 18 amino acids. The V gene end was trimmed by 4 bases and the J gene end by 6 bases; junction bases not matched to a gene: 17.

The CDR3 is CASSAPLGGVSNEQFF. The CDR3 region has the DNA TGTGCCAGCAGCGCCCCCCTCGGGGGGGTGTCCAATGAGCAGTTCTTC. The rearrangement links TRBV9 to TRBJ2-1, with TRBD2 matching over 8 bases. CDR3 size: 16 residues. V dropped 3 bases and J dropped 6; count of bases not matched to a gene: 11. Germline V gene data show CDR1 as SGDLS and CDR2 as YYNGEE.

This rearrangement joins TRBV19 to TRBJ2-2; 10 bases agree with TRBD1. The CDR3 sequence is 15 residues long. The V segment lost 6 bases and the J segment 5 bases; nucleotides outside the gene matches: 6. Per the germline V gene, CDR1 is LNHDA and CDR2 is SQIVND (reference sequence). The CDR3 region has the DNA TGTGCCAGTAGCCGACAGGGGGCGGGGACCGGGGAGCTGTTTTTT. Its protein is CASSRQGAGTGELFF.

This sequence joins TRBV6-6 and TRBJ2-3, with D perhaps matching TRBD2 (6 bases). V lost 5 bases, J lost 4 bases, and 19 bases lay in between. Germline values: CDR1 MNHNY, CDR2 SVGAGI (reference sequence). This CDR3 spans 16 amino acids. CDR3 sequence reads: CASSRRDRLFADTQYF. Here the CDR3 DNA reads TGTGCCAGCAGTCGGAGGGACCGCCTTTTCGCAGATACGCAGTATTTT.

This chain uses TRBV7-8 with TRBJ2-1; TRBD2 matches at 8 bases. The V gene end was trimmed by 5 bases and the J gene end by 3 bases; junction bases not matched to a gene: 6. Germline assignment: CDR1 SGHVS and CDR2 FQNEAQ. The CDR3 covers 15 residues. CDR3 nucleotide sequence: TGTGCCAGCAGCGCGAGACTAGCGCGCTACAATGAGCAGTTCTTC. Encoded protein: CASSARLARYNEQFF.

This clone has more than one count but fewer than ten. J is TRBJ1-2 and V is TRBV9, with 8 nucleotides matching TRBD1. V gave up 3 bases and J gave up 6 bases; unmatched junction bases: 7. The CDR3 extends over 14 amino acids. Germline CDR1 reads SGDLS; CDR2 reads YYNGEE. The CDR3: CASSAARGPNGYTF. As DNA, the CDR3 is TGTGCCAGCAGCGCCGCCAGGGGGCCCAATGGCTACACCTTC.

This chain links TRBV5-4 with TRBJ2-1, with 8 bases that match TRBD2. V gave up 0 bases and J gave up 8 bases; unmatched junction bases: 7. This CDR3 comprises 15 residues. In germline, CDR1 is SGHNT, CDR2 YYREEE (reference sequence). This CDR3 is CASSLGGTRSDEQFF. DNA of the CDR3: TGTGCCAGCAGCTTGGGTGGGACTAGGTCCGATGAGCAGTTCTTC.

Here the CDR3 DNA reads TGCGCCACCCGAGGAGGGAGGGATCGGGACGAGCAGTACTTC. Its protein product is CATRGGRDRDEQYF. This chain links TRBV10-2 with TRBJ2-7; 7 nucleotides line up with TRBD2. Looked up from germline, CDR1 is WSHSY and CDR2 is SAAADI. J lost 5 bases, V lost 10 bases, and 14 bases had no gene match. The CDR3 has 14 residues.

The chain is built from TRBV30 and TRBJ2-7; TRBD1 matches 8 bases. Germline V gene data show CDR1 as GTSNPN and CDR2 as SVGIG (reference sequence). CDR3 size: 14 residues. The V and J ends lost 1 base and 2 bases, in that order; junction bases with no gene match: 4. The CDR3 sequence: CAWSAAGQAYEQYF. The CDR3 DNA sequence: TGTGCCTGGAGTGCCGCGGGACAGGCCTACGAGCAGTACTTC.

This clone was seen more than once but under ten times. The chain employs TRBV19 and TRBJ1-2; weak D call: TRBD1 (5 bases). This CDR3 has 12 amino acids. Trimming cost V 3 bases and J 14 bases, with 16 bases left between them. CDR1 and CDR2 from the germline V gene are LNHDA and SQIVND (reference sequence). In nucleotides, the CDR3 is TGTGCCAGTAGTATTGGCGGCACAGGAAGTACCTTC. Translated: CASSIGGTGSTF.

In its sample, this clone was seen a few times. This chain connects TRBV27 to TRBJ1-1; 7 nucleotides line up with TRBD1. CDR1 is MNHEY, CDR2 SMNVEV, per germline (reference sequence). V was pared by 4 bases and J by 1 base, with 6 bases of the junction left unmatched. The CDR3 runs to 15 residues. The CDR3 DNA follows: TGTGCCAGCAGTTCCGCCGGGACAGAGAACACTGAAGCTTTCTTT. Protein product: CASSSAGTENTEAFF.

The chain combines TRBV28 with TRBJ2-5; unclear D gene. V lost 6 bases and J 0 bases, leaving 14 bases between the germline ends. Germline V gene data show CDR1 as MDHEN and CDR2 as SYDVKM. CDR3 size: 15 residues. The CDR3 loop is CASSPRVLYQETQYF. For the CDR3, the DNA is TGTGCCAGCAGCCCACGGGTGCTGTACCAAGAGACCCAGTACTTC.

V is TRBV5-8 and J is TRBJ1-2; the match to TRBD1 covers 9 bases. The CDR3 is made up of 15 amino acids. CDR1 SGHTS and CDR2 YDEGEE come from the germline V gene. Germline trimming cut 4 bases from V and 0 bases from J; bases unmatched to any gene: 4. CDR3 DNA: TGTGCCAGCAGCCTCCGGGACAGGGCTAACTATGGCTACACCTTC. Its protein product is CASSLRDRANYGYTF.

The chain's CDR3 is CASRSEQNEQFF. As DNA, the CDR3 is TGTGCCAGCAGGAGTGAGCAAAATGAGCAGTTCTTC. This chain links TRBV5-4 with TRBJ2-1; the D is unclear. Per germline, CDR1 SGHNT and CDR2 YYREEE (reference sequence). The V end was cut by 5 bases, the J end by 7 bases, with 10 bases between. The CDR3 totals 12 residues.

This clone was seen more than once but under ten times. J is TRBJ1-4 and V is TRBV6-5; unclear D gene. This CDR3 is built from 13 residues. Germline V gene data show CDR1 as MNHEY and CDR2 as SVGAGI. Deletions cut 0 bases from V and 7 bases from J, with 6 bases between. Here the CDR3 DNA reads TGTGCCAGCAGTTACTCCGGAGGTGAAAAACTGTTTTTT. Protein: CASSYSGGEKLFF.

The chain carries TRBV5-1 and TRBJ2-5; TRBD2 matches at 9 bases. V lost 5 bases and J lost 5; bases outside the gene matches: 10. The CDR3 spans 15 residues. Germline CDR1 is SGHRS and CDR2 is YFSETQ. CDR3 in amino acids: CASRPPGTSQETQYF. The CDR3 nucleotides are TGCGCCAGCAGACCACCTGGGACTAGCCAGGAGACCCAGTACTTC. The full variable domain, in which reference TRBV5-1 and TRBJ2-5 provide the parts outside the CDR3, is KAGVTQTPRYLIKTRGQQVTLSCSPISGHRSVSWYQQTPGQGLQFLFEYFSETQRNKGNFPGRFSGRQFSNSRSEMNVSTLELGDSALYLCASRPPGTSQETQYFGPGTRLLVL.